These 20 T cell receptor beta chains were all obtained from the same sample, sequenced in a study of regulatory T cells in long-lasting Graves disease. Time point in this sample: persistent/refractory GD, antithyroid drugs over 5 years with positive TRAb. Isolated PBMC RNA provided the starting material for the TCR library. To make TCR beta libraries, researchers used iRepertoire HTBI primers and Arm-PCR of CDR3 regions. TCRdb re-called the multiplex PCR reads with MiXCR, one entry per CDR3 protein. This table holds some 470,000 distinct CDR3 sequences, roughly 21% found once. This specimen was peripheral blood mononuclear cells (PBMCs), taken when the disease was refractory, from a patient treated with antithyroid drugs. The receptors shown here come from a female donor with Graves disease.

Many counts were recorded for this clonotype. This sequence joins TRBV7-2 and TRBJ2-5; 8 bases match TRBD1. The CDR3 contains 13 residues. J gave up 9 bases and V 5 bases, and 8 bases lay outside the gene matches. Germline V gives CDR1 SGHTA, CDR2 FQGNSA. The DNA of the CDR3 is TGTGCCAGCAGCCACCCGACAGGGGAGTCCCAGTACTTC. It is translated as CASSHPTGESQYF.

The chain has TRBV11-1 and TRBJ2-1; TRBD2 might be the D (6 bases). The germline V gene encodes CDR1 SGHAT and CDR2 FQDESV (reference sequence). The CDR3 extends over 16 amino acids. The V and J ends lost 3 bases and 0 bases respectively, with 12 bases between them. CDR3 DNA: TGTGCCAGCAGCTTCCGGGGGTCGAGCTCCTACAATGAGCAGTTCTTC. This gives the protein CASSFRGSSSYNEQFF.

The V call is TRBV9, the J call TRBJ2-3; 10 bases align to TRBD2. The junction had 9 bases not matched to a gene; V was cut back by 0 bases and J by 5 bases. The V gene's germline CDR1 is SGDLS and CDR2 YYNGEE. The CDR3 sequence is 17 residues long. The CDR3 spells CASSVDKAGGQKDTQYF. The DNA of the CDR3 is TGTGCCAGCAGCGTAGATAAAGCGGGGGGGCAGAAAGATACGCAGTATTTT.

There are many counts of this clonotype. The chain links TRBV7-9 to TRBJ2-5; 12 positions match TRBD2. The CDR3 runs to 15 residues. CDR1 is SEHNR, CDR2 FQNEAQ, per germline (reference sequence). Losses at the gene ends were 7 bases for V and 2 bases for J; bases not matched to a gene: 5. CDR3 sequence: CASTRLAGVQETQYF. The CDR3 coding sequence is TGTGCCAGCACCCGACTAGCGGGGGTTCAAGAGACCCAGTACTTC.

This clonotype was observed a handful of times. The CDR3 here is CASSLRGNGNGYTF. The CDR3 DNA is TGTGCCAGCAGTCTCAGGGGGAATGGAAATGGCTACACCTTC. The rearrangement uses TRBV27 and TRBJ1-2; 7 bases map to TRBD1. The germline CDR1 and CDR2 sequences are MNHEY and SMNVEV (reference sequence). The V and J ends lost 5 bases and 6 bases, in that order; junction bases with no gene match: 9. This CDR3 spans 14 amino acids.

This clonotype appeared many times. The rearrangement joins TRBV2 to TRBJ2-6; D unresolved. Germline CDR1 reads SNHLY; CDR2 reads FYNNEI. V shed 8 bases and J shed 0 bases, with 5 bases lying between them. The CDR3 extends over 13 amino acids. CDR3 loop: CASRDSGANVLTF. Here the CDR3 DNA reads TGTGCCAGCCGAGACTCTGGGGCCAACGTCCTGACTTTC.

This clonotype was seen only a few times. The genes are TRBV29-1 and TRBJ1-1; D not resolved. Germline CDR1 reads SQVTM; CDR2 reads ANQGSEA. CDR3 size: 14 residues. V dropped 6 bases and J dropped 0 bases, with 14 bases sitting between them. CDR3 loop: CSVESHALNTEAFF. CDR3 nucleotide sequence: TGCAGCGTAGAGAGTCACGCTTTGAACACTGAAGCTTTCTTT. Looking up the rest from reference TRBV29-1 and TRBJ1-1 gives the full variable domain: SAVISQKPSRDICQRGTSLTIQCQVDSQVTMMFWYRQQPGQSLTLIATANQGSEATYESGFVIDKFPISRPNLTFSTLTVSNMSPEDSSIYLCSVESHALNTEAFFGQGTRLTVV.

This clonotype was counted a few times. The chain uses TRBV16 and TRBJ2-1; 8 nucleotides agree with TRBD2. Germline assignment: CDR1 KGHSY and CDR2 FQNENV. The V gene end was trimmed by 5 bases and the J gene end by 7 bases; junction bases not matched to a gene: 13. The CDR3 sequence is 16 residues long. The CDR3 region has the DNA TGTGCCAGCAGCTCCCTACTAGCGGAGCCCGAGAATGAGCAGTTCTTC. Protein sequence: CASSSLLAEPENEQFF.

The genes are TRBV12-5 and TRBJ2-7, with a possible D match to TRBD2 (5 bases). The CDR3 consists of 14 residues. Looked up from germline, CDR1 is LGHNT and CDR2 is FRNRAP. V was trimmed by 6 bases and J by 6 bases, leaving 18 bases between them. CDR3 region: CASGSTTFTFEQYF. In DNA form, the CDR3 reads TGTGCTAGTGGATCGACTACTTTTACATTCGAGCAGTACTTC.

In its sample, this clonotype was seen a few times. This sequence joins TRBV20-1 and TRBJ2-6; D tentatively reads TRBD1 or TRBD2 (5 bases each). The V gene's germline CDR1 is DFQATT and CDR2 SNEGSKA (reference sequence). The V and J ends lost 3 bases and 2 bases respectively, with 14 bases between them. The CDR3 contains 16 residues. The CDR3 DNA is TGCAGTGCTAGGGGGGAAGGGACCGCTGGGGCCAACGTCCTGACTTTC. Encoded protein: CSARGEGTAGANVLTF.

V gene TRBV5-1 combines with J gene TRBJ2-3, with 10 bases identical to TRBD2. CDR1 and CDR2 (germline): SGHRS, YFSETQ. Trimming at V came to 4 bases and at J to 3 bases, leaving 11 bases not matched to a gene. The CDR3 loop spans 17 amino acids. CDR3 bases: TGCGCCAGCAGCCAGCAAACCCGAGCGGGGGGGACAGATACGCAGTATTTT. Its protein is CASSQQTRAGGTDTQYF. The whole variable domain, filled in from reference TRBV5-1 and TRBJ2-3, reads KAGVTQTPRYLIKTRGQQVTLSCSPISGHRSVSWYQQTPGQGLQFLFEYFSETQRNKGNFPGRFSGRQFSNSRSEMNVSTLELGDSALYLCASSQQTRAGGTDTQYFGPGTRLTVL.

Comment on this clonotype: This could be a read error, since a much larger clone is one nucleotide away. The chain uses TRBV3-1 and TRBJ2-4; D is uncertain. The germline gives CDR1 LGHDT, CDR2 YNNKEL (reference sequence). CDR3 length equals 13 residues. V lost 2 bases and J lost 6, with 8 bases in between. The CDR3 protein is CASSQLGRNIQYF. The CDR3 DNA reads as TGTGCCAGCAGCCAACTAGGAAGAAACATTCAGTACTTC.

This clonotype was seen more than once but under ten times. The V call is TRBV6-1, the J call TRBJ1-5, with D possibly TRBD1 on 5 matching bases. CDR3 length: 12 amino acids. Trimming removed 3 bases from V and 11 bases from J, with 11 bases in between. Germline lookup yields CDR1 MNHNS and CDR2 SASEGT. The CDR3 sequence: CASSEGPGAQHF. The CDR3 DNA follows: TGTGCCAGCAGTGAGGGGCCTGGGGCCCAGCATTTT.

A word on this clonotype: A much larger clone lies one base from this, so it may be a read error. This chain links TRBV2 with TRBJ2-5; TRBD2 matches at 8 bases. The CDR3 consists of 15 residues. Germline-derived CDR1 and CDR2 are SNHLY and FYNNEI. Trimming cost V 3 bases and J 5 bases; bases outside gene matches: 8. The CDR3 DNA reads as TGTGCCAGCAGTGATTTAGGCCCGGGAGGGGAGACCCAGTACTTC. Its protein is CASSDLGPGGETQYF.

CDR3 nucleotide sequence: TGTGCCAGCAGCGGGGGGGTTAGAGCGAACACTGAAGCTTTCTTT. It encodes CASSGGVRANTEAFF. The chain links TRBV7-9 to TRBJ1-1, with D perhaps TRBD1 (5 bases). This CDR3 is built from 15 residues. Germline V lookup: CDR1 SEHNR, CDR2 FQNEAQ (reference sequence). V gave up 5 bases and J gave up 1 base, with 14 bases separating them.

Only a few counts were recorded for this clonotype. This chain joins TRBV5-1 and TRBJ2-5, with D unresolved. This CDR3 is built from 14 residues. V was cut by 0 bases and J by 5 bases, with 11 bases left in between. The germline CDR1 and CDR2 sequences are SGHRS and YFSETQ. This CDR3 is CASSLGIVEETQYF. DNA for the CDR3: TGCGCCAGCAGCTTGGGGATAGTGGAGGAGACCCAGTACTTC.

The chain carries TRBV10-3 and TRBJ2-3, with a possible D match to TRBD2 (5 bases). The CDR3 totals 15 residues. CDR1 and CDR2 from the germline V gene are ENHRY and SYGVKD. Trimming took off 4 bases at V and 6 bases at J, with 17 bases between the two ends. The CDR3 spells CAISASRGSGDTQYF. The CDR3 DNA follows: TGTGCCATCAGTGCCTCCCGCGGGTCGGGGGATACGCAGTATTTT.

CDR3 in amino acids: CASSQGQLGQPQHF. The CDR3 bases are TGCGCCAGCAGCCAAGGACAGCTGGGACAGCCCCAGCATTTT. The chain links TRBV4-1 to TRBJ1-5; D is possibly TRBD1 (5 bases). The V end was cut by 1 base, the J end by 7 bases, with 11 bases between. There are 14 residues in the CDR3. Germline values: CDR1 MGHRA, CDR2 YSYEKL.

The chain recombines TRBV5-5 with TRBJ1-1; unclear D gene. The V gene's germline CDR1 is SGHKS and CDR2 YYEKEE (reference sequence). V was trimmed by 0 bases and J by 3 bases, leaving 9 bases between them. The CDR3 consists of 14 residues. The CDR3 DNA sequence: TGTGCCAGCAGCTTGGCCGGTATGGACACTGAAGCTTTCTTT. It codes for CASSLAGMDTEAFF. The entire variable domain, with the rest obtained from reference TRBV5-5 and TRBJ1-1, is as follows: DAGVTQSPTHLIKTRGQQVTLRCSPISGHKSVSWYQQVLGQGPQFIFQYYEKEERGRGNFPDRFSARQFPNYSSELNVNALLLGDSALYLCASSLAGMDTEAFFGQGTRLTVV.

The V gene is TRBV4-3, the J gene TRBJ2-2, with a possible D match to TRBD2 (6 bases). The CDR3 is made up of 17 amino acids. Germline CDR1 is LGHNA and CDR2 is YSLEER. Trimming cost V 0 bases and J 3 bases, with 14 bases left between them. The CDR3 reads CASSQDLAPSDTGELFF. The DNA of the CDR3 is TGCGCCAGCAGCCAAGATCTCGCCCCTAGCGACACCGGGGAGCTGTTTTTT.